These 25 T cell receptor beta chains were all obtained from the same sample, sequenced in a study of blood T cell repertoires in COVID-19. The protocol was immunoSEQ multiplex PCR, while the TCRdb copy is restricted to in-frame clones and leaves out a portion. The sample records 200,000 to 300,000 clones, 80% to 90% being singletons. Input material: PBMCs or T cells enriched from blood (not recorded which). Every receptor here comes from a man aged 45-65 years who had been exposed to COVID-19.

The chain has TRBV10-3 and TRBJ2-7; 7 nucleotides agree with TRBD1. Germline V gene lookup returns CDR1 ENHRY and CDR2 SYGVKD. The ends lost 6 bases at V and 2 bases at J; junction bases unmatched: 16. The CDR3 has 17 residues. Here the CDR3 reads CAISKRRTGRLTYEQYV. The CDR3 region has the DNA TGTGCCATCAGCAAGCGGAGGACAGGACGCCTCACCTACGAGCAGTACGTC.

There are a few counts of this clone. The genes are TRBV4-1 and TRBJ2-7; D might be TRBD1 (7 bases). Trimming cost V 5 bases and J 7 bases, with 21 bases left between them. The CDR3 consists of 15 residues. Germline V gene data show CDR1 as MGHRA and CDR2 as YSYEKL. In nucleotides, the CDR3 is TGCGCCAGCAGCGACACCGGGACAGCGGGTGTTGAGCAGTACTTC. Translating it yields CASSDTGTAGVEQYF.

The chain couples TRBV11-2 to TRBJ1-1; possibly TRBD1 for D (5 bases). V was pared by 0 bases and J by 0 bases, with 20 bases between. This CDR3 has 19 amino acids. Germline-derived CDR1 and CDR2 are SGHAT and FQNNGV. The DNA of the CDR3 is TGTGCCAGCAGCTTAGATCTAATTGCGATCCCGACAGTGAACACTGAAGCTTTCTTT. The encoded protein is CASSLDLIAIPTVNTEAFF.

The CDR3 loop reads CASTQTGTSYGYTF. CDR3 nucleotides: TGTGCCAGTACCCAAACCGGGACATCTTATGGCTACACCTTC. The V and J genes are TRBV19 and TRBJ1-2, with a tentative D call TRBD1 (6 bases). CDR1 LNHDA and CDR2 SQIVND come from the germline V gene (reference sequence). Deletions cut 7 bases from V and 5 bases from J, with 17 bases between. The CDR3 length is 14 residues.

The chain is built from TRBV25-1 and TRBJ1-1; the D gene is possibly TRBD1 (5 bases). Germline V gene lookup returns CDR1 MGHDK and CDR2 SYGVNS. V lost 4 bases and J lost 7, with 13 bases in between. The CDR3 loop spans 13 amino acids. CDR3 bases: TGTGCCAGCAGTGCCGCGGGGCGTGATGAAGCTTTCTTT. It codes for CASSAAGRDEAFF.

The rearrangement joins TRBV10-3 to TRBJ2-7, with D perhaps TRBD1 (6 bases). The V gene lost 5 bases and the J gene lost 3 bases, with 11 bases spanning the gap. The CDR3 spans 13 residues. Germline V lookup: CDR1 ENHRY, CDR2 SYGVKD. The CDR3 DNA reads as TGTGCCATCAGTCCAGGACAGAGCTACGAGCAGTACTTC. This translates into CAISPGQSYEQYF.

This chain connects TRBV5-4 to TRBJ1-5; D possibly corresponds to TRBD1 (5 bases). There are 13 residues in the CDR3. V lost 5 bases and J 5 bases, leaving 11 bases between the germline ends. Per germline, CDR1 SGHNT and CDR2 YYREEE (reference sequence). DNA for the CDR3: TGTGCCAGCAGTCAGGGTGGGGATCAGCCCCAGCATTTT. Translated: CASSQGGDQPQHF.

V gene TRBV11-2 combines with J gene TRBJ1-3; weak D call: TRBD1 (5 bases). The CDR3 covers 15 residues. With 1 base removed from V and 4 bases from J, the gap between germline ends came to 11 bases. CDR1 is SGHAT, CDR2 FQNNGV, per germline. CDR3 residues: CASSLARVYGNTIYF. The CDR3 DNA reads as TGTGCCAGCAGCTTAGCCAGGGTGTACGGAAACACCATATATTTT.

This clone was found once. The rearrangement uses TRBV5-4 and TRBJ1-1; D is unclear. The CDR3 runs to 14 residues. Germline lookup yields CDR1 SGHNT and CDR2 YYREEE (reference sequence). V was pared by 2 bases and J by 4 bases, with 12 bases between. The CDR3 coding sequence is TGTGCCAGCAGCTTTCGACGTACGGGCACTGAAGCTTTCTTT. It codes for CASSFRRTGTEAFF.

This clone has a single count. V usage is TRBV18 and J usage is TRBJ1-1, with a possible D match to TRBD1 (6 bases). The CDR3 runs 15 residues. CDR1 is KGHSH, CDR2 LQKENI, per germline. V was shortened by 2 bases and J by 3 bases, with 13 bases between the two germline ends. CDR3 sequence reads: CASSPITGSDTEAFF. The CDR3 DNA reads TGTGCCAGCTCACCAATAACAGGGTCGGACACTGAAGCTTTCTTT.

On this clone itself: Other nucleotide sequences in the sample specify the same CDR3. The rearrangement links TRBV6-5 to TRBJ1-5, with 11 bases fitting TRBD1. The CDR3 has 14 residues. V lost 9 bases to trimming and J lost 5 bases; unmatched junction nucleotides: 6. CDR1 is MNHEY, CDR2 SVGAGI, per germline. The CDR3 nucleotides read TGTGCCAGTAGAGGACAGGGGGCTCATCAGCCCCAGCATTTT. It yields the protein CASRGQGAHQPQHF.

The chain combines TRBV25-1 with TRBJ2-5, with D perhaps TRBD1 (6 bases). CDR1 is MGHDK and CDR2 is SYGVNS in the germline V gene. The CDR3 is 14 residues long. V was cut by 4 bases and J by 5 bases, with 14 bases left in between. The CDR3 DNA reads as TGTGCCAGCAGTGGAGGGACAAAGGGGGAGACCCAGTACTTC. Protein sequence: CASSGGTKGETQYF.

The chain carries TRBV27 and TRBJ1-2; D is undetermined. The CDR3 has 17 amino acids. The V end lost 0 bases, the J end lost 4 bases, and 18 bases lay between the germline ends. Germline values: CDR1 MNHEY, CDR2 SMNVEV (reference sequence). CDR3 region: CASSLSIGRGSLYGYTF. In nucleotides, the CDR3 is TGTGCCAGCAGTTTATCGATTGGGAGAGGGTCGCTCTATGGCTACACCTTC.

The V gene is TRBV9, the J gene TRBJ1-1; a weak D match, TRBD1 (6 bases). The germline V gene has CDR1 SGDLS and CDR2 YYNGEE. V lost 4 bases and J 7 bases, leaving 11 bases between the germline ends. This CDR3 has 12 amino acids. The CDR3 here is CASSLPTGEAFF. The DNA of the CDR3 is TGTGCCAGCAGCCTCCCGACAGGTGAAGCTTTCTTT. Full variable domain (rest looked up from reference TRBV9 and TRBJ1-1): DSGVTQTPKHLITATGQRVTLRCSPRSGDLSVYWYQQSLDQGLQFLIQYYNGEERAKGNILERFSAQQFPDLHSELNLSSLELGDSALYFCASSLPTGEAFFGQGTRLTVV.

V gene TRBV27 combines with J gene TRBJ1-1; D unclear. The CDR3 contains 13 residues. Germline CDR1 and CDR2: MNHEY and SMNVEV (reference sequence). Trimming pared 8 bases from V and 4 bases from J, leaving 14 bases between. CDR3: CASHSNWATEAFF. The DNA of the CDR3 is TGTGCCAGCCACTCCAATTGGGCCACTGAAGCTTTCTTT.

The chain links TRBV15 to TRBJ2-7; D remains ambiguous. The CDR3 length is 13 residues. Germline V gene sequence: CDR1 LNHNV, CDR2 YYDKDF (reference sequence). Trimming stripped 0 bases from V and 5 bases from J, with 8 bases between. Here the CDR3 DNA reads TGTGCCACCAGCAGAGATAGAGGTAACGAGCAGTACGTC. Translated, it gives CATSRDRGNEQYV.

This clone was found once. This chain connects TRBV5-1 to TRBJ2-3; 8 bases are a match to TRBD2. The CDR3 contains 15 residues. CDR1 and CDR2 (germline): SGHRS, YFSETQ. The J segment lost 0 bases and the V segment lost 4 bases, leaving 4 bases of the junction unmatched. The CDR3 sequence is CASSEGGGSTDTQYF. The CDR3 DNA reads TGCGCCAGCAGCGAGGGCGGGGGGAGCACAGATACGCAGTATTTT.

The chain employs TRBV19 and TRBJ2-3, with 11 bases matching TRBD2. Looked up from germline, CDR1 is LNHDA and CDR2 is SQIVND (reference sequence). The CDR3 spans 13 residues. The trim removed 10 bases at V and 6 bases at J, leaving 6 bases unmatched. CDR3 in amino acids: CATVAGGPDTQYF. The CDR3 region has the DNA TGTGCCACCGTAGCGGGAGGGCCTGATACGCAGTATTTT.

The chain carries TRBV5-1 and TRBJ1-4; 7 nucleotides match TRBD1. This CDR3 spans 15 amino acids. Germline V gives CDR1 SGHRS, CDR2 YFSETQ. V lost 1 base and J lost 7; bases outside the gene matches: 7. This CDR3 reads CASSLLGGSGEKLFF. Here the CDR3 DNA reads TGCGCCAGCAGCTTGCTAGGGGGCAGCGGTGAAAAACTGTTTTTT.

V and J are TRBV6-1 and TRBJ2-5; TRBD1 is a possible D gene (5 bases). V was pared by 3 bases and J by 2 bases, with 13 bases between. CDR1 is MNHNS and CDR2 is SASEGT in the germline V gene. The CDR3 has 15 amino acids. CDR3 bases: TGTGCCAGCAGTGAGGTTAGGGGTCAACAAGAGACCCAGTACTTC. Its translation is CASSEVRGQQETQYF.

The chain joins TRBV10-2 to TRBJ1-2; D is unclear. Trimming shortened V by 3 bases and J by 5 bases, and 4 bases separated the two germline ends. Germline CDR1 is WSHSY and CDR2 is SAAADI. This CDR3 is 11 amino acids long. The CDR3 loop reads CASSDEYGYTF. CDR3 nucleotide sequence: TGCGCCAGCAGTGACGAGTATGGCTACACCTTC.

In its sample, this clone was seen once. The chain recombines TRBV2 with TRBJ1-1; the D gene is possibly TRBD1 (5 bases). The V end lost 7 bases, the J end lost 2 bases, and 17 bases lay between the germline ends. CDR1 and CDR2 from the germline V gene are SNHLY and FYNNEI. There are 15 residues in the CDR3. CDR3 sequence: CASTPGGDFNTEAFF. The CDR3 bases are TGTGCCAGCACTCCCGGGGGAGATTTCAACACTGAAGCTTTCTTT.

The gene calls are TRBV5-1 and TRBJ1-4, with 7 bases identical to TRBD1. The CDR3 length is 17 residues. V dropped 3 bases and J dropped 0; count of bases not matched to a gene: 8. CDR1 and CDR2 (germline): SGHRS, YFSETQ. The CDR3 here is CASSSKGDSATNEKLFF. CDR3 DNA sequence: TGCGCCAGCAGCTCCAAGGGGGACAGCGCAACTAATGAAAAACTGTTTTTT.

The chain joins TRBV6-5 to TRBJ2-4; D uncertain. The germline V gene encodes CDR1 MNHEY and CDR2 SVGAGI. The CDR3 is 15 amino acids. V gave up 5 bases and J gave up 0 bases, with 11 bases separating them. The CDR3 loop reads CASSRPGLAKNIQYF. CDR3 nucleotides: TGTGCCAGCAGTCGGCCAGGTCTAGCCAAAAACATTCAGTACTTC.

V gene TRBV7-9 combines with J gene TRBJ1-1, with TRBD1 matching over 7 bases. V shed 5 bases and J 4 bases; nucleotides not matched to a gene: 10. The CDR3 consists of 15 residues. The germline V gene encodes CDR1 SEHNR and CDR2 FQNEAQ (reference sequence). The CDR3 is CASSENRTGSTEAFF. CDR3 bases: TGTGCCAGCAGCGAAAACCGGACAGGTAGCACTGAAGCTTTCTTT.